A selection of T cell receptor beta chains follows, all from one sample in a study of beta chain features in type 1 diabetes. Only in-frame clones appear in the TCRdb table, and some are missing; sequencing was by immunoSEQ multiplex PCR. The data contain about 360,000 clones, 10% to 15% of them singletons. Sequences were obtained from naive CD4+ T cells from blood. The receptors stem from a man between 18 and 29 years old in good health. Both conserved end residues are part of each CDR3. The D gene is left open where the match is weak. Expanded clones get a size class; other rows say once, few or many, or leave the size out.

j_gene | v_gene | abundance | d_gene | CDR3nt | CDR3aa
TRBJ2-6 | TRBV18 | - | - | TGTGCCAGCTCACCTGCCAGAAGCTCTGGGGCCAACGTCCTGACTTTC | CASSPARSSGANVLTF
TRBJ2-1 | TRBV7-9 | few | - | TGTGCCAGCAGCTTAGCGCCTTGGACAGCTGGGGCCAATGAGCAGTTCTTC | CASSLAPWTAGANEQFF
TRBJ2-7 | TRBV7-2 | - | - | TGTGCCAGCAGCCCATCCACGGAGGGAGAGCAGTACTTC | CASSPSTEGEQYF
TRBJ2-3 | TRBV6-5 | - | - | TGTGCCAGCAGTGCGCGACAAACAGATACGCAGTATTTT | CASSARQTDTQYF
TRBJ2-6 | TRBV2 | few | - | TGTGCCAGCAGTGGGACAGTAACTGGGGCCAACGTCCTGACTTTC | CASSGTVTGANVLTF
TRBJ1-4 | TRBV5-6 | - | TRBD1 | TGTGCCAGCAGCTTGGAGGGGGCGAGAAAACTGTTTTTT | CASSLEGARKLFF
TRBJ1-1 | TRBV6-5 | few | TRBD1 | TGTGCCAGCAGTTCCCCGGGACAGGGGACTGAAGCTTTCTTT | CASSSPGQGTEAFF
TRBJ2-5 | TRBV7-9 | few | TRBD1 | TGTGCCAGCAGCTCGAACACAGGGGAAGAGACCCAGTACTTC | CASSSNTGEETQYF
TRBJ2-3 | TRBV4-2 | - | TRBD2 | TGTGCCAGCAGCCCGTCCTTGACGAGCGGGGTCACAGATACGCAGTATTTT | CASSPSLTSGVTDTQYF
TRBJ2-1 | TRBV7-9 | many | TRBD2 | TGTGCCAGCAGCGGTCCGGGACTAGCGGTTGTAGTGCAGTTCTTC | CASSGPGLAVVVQFF
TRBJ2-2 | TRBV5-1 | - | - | TGCGCCAGCGGGGCCCAGGTGAACACCGGGGAGCTGTTTTTT | CASGAQVNTGELFF
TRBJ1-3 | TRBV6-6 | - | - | TGTGCCAGCAGTTTTACAGGGAGCTCTGGAAACACCATATATTTT | CASSFTGSSGNTIYF
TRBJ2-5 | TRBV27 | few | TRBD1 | TGTGCCAGCAGCTTTGTTTACCGGGACAGGGGCGCGGAGACCCAGTACTTC | CASSFVYRDRGAETQYF